This T cell receptor beta chain was recorded in a study of blood T cell repertoires in COVID-19. Study details: From T cells, B-cell-depleted T cells, or PBMCs came the material, which was cDNA or gDNA.

Per the study methods: Amplified reference gene primers provided the basis for estimating nucleated cell counts. TCRdb's table, derived via immunoSEQ multiplex PCR, lists solely in-frame clones and lacks some. V, J and clone size reflect that table, while D and trimming were determined from the DNA. The profile covers some 210,000 clones, with around 90% appearing a single time and around 0.84% taken by the ten largest. Germline V gene data show CDR1 as SGDLS and CDR2 as YYNGEE. The CDR3 is 16 amino acids. V was shortened by 4 bases and J by 9 bases, with 23 bases between the two germline ends. Enrolled during active infection, Seattle patients were then followed longitudinally.

Sequencing was performed on peripheral blood. The origin of this receptor is a man between 60 and 70 years old with COVID-19, enrolled during active disease. The chain is built from TRBV9 and TRBJ2-1, with a weak D call TRBD1 (6 bases). Written as DNA, the CDR3 is TGTGCCAGCAGCCCGACCCAGGGGCTAATTTCAAGTGAGCAGTTCTTC. Amino acid sequence: CASSPTQGLISSEQFF.